Given below is one TCR beta chain in context. Antigen: not known. The data were taken from a study of cytomegalovirus exposure and HLA in healthy donors. CDR1 and CDR2 (germline): SGHTA, FQGTGA. J gave up 6 bases and V 0 bases, and 5 bases lay outside the gene matches. This CDR3 has 15 amino acids. PCR was performed using 60 Vbeta and 13 Jbeta primers. Assay used: immunoSEQ multiplex PCR; TCRdb lists only in-frame clones, some missing. Among approximately 100,000 clones, 60% to 85% were seen once, and the ten largest hold roughly 2.6%. Points from the study as a whole: HLA alleles showed associations with about 17,000 TCR beta sequences in a later analysis, at a 0.05 false discovery rate. Roughly uniform sequencing depth across donors was assumed, possibly incorrectly. Being productive about 87% or about 30% of the time was typical of most TCR beta V segments in an earlier analysis.

The source of this sequence is a female donor in good health and CMV-seronegative. The sample taken for sequencing was PBMCs. The chain is built from TRBV7-3 and TRBJ2-3; 8 bases match TRBD2. The CDR3 region is CASSLTRGGRDTQYF. DNA of the CDR3: TGTGCCAGCAGCTTAACACGGGGGGGCCGGGATACGCAGTATTTT.